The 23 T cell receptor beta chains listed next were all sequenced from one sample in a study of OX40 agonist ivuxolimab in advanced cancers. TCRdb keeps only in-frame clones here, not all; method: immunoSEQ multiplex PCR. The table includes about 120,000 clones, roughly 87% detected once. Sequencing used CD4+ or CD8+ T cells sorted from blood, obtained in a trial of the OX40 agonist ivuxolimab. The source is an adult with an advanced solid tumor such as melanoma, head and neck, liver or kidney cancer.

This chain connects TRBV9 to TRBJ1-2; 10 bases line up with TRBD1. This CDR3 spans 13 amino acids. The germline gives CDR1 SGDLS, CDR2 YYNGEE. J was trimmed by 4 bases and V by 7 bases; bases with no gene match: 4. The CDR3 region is CASGDRGGYGYTF. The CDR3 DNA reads TGTGCCAGCGGGGACAGGGGAGGCTATGGCTACACCTTC.

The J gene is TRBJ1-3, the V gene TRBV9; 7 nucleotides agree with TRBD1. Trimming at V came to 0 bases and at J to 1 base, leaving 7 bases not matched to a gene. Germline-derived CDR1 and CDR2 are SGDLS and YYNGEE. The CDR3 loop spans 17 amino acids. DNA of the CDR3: TGTGCCAGCAGCGTAGGGGGGGACAGTATTTCTGGAAACACCATATATTTT. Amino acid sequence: CASSVGGDSISGNTIYF.

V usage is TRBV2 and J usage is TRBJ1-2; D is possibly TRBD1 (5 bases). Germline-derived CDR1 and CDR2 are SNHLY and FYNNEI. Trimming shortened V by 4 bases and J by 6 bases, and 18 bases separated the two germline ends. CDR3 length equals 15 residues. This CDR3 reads CASSGGTQVSHGYTF. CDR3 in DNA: TGTGCCAGCAGTGGGGGGACGCAGGTGAGCCATGGCTACACCTTC.

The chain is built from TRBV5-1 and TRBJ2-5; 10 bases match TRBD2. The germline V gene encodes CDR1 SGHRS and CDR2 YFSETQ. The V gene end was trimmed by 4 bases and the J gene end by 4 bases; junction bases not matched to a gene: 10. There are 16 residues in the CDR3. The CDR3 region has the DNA TGCGCCAGCAGCGTTAGCTCTAGCGGGGGCGGAGAGACCCAGTACTTC. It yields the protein CASSVSSSGGGETQYF. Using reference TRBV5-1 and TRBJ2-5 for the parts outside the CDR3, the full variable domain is KAGVTQTPRYLIKTRGQQVTLSCSPISGHRSVSWYQQTPGQGLQFLFEYFSETQRNKGNFPGRFSGRQFSNSRSEMNVSTLELGDSALYLCASSVSSSGGGETQYFGPGTRLLVL.

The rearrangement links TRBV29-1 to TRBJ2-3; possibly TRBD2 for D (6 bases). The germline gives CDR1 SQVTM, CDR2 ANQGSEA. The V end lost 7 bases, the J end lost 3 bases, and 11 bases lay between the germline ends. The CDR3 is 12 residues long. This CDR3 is CSELAGTDTQYF. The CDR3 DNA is TGCAGCGAACTAGCCGGGACAGATACGCAGTATTTT.

The CDR3 protein is CASSAGRSSSYEQYF. CDR3 DNA sequence: TGTGCCAGCAGCGCCGGACGGTCCAGCTCCTACGAGCAGTACTTC. The J gene is TRBJ2-7, the V gene TRBV9; D ambiguous. The CDR3 covers 15 residues. The V and J ends lost 3 bases and 0 bases respectively, with 13 bases between them. Germline V CDR1 and CDR2: SGDLS, YYNGEE.

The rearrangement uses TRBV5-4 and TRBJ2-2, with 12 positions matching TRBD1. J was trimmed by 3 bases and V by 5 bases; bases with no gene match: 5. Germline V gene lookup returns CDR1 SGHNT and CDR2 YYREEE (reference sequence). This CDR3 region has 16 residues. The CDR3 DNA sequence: TGTGCCAGCAGTCCCGGGACAGGGGGCTACACCGGGGAGCTGTTTTTT. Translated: CASSPGTGGYTGELFF.

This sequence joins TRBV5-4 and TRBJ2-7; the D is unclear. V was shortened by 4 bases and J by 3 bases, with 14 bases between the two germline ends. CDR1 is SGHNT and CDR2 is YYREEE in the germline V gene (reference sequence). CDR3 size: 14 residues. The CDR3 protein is CASSPLTGDYEQYF. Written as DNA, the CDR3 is TGTGCCAGCAGCCCCTTAACGGGCGACTACGAGCAGTACTTC.

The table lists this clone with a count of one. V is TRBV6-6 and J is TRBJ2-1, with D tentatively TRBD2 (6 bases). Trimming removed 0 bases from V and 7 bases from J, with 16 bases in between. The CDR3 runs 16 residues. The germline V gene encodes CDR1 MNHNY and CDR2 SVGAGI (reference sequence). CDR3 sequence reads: CASSYSGTSTRNEQFF. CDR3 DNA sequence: TGTGCCAGCAGTTACTCCGGGACTTCCACTCGGAATGAGCAGTTCTTC.

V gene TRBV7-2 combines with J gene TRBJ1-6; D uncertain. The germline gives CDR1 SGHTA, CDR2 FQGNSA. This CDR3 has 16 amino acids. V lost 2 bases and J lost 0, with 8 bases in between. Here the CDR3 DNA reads TGTGCCAGCAGCTTAACGCGGAGCTCCTATAATTCACCCCTCCACTTT. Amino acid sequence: CASSLTRSSYNSPLHF.

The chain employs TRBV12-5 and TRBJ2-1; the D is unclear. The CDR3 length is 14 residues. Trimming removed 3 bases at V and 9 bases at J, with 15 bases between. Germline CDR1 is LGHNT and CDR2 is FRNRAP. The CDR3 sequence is CASGLSGNHGEQFF. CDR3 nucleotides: TGTGCTAGTGGTTTAAGTGGGAATCATGGTGAGCAGTTCTTC.

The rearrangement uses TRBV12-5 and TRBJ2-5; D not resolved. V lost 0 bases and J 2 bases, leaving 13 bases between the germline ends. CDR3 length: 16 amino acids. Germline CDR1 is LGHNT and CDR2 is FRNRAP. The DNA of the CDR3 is TGTGCTAGTGGTTTGGTATGGTCAGGATCTCAAGAGACCCAGTACTTC. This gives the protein CASGLVWSGSQETQYF.

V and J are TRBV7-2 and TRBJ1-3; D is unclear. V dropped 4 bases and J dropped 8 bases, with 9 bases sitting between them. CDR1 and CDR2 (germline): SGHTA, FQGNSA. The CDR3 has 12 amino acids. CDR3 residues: CASSSTGDTIYF. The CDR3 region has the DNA TGTGCCAGCAGCTCCACTGGGGACACCATATATTTT. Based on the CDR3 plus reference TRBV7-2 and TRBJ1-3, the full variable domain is GAGVSQSPSNKVTEKGKDVELRCDPISGHTALYWYRQSLGQGLEFLIYFQGNSAPDKSGLPSDRFSAERTGGSVSTLTIQRTQQEDSAVYLCASSSTGDTIYFGEGSWLTVV.

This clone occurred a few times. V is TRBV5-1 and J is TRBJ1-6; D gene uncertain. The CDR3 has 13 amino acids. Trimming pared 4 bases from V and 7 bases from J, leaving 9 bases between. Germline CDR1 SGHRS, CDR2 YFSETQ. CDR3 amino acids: CASSIGPNSPLHF. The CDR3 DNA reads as TGCGCCAGCAGCATAGGACCGAATTCACCCCTCCACTTT.

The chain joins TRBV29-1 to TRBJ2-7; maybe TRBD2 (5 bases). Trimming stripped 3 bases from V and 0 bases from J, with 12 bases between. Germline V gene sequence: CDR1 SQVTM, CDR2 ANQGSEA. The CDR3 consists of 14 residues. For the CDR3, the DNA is TGCAGCGTTGACGGTCTAGCAGGCTCCTACGAGCAGTACTTC. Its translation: CSVDGLAGSYEQYF.

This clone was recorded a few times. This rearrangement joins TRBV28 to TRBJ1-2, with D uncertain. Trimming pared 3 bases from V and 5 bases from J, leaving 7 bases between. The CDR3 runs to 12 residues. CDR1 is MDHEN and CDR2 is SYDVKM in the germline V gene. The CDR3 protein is CASSLASYGYTF. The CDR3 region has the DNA TGTGCCAGCAGTTTGGCGTCGTATGGCTACACCTTC.

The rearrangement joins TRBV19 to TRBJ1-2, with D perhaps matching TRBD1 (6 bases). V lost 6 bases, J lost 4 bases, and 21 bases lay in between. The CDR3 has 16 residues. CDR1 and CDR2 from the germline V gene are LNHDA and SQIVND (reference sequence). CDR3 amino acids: CASRPSAGATTYGYTF. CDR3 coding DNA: TGTGCCAGTAGACCCTCGGCAGGGGCTACGACCTATGGCTACACCTTC.

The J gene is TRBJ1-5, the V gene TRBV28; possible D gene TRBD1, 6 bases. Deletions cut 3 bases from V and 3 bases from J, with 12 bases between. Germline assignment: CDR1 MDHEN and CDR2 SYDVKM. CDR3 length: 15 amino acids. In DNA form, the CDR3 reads TGTGCCAGCAGTTTCTCCGGGGGCGACAATCAGCCCCAGCATTTT. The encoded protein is CASSFSGGDNQPQHF.

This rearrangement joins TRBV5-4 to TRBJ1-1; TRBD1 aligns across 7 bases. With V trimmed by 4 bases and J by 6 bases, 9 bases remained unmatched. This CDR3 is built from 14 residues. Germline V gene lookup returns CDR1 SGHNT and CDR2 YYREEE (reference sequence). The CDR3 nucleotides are TGTGCCAGCAGCACGGAATTGACAGGGTCTGAAGCTTTCTTT. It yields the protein CASSTELTGSEAFF.

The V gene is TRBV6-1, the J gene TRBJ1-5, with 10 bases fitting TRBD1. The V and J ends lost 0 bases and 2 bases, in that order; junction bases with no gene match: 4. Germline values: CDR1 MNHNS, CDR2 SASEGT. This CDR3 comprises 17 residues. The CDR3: CASSEARTGGRNQPQHF. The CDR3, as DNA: TGTGCCAGCAGTGAAGCCCGGACAGGGGGACGCAATCAGCCCCAGCATTTT.

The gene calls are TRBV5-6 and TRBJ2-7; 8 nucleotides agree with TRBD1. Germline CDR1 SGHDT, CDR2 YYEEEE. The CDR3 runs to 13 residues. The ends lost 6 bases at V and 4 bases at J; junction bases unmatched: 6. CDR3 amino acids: CASTLTGVYEQYF. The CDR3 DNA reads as TGTGCCAGCACCCTGACAGGGGTGTACGAGCAGTACTTC. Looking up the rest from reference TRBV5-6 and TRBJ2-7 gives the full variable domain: DAGVTQSPTHLIKTRGQQVTLRCSPKSGHDTVSWYQQALGQGPQFIFQYYEEEERQRGNFPDRFSGHQFPNYSSELNVNALLLGDSALYLCASTLTGVYEQYFGPGTRLTVT.

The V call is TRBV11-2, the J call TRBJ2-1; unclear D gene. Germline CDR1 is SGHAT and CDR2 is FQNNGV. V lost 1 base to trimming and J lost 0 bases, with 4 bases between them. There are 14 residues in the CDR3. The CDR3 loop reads CASSLVGSYNEQFF. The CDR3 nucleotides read TGTGCCAGCAGCTTAGTAGGCTCCTACAATGAGCAGTTCTTC.

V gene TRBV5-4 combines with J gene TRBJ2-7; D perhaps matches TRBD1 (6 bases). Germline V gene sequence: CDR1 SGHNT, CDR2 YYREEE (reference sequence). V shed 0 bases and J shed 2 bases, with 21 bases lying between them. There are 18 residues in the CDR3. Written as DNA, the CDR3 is TGTGCCAGCAGCTTGGTCAGGGGCTCAGCAGAGCGACCCTACGAGCAGTACTTC. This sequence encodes CASSLVRGSAERPYEQYF.